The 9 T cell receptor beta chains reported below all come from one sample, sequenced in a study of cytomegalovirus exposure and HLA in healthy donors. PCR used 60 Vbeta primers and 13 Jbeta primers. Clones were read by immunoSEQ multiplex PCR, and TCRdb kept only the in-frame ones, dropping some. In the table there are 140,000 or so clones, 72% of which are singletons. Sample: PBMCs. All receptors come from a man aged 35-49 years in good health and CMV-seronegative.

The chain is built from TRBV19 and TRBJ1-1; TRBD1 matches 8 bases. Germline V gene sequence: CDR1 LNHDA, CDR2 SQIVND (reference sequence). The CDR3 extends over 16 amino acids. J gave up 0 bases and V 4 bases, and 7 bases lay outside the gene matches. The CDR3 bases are TGTGCCAGTAGTAAAGGACAGGGAAGGATGAACACTGAAGCTTTCTTT. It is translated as CASSKGQGRMNTEAFF. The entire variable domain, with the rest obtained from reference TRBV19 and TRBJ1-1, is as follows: DGGITQSPKYLFRKEGQNVTLSCEQNLNHDAMYWYRQDPGQGLRLIYYSQIVNDFQKGDIAEGYSVSREKKESFPLTVTSAQKNPTAFYLCASSKGQGRMNTEAFFGQGTRLTVV.

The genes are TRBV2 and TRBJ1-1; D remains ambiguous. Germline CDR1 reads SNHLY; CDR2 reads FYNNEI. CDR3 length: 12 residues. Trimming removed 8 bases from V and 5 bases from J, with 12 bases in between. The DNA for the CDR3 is TGTGCCAGCGGAGGGTCGGTTACTGAAGCTTTCTTT. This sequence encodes CASGGSVTEAFF.

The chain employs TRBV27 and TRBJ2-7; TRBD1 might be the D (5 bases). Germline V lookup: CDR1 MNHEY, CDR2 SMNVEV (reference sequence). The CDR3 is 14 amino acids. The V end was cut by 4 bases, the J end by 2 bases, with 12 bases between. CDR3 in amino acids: CASSSRVTTYEQYF. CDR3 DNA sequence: TGTGCCAGCAGTTCCAGGGTTACCACCTACGAGCAGTACTTC.

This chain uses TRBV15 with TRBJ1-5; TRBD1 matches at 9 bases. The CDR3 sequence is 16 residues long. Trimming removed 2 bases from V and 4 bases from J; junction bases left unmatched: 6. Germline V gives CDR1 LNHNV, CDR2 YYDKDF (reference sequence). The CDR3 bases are TGTGCCACCAGCAGACCAGACAGGGGGGTTAATCAGCCCCAGCATTTT. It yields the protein CATSRPDRGVNQPQHF.

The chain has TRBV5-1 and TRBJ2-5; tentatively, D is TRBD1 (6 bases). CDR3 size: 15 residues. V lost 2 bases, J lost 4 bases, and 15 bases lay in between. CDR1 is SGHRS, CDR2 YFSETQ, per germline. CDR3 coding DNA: TGCGCCAGCAGCTTTTTCGGACAGTATGGAGAGACCCAGTACTTC. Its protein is CASSFFGQYGETQYF.

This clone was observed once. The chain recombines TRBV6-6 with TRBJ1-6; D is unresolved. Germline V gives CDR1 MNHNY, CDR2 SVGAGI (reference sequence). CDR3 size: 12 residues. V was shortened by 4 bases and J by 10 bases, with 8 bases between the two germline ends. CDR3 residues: CASSSQVSPLHF. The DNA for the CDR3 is TGTGCCAGCAGTTCTCAGGTCTCACCCCTCCACTTT.

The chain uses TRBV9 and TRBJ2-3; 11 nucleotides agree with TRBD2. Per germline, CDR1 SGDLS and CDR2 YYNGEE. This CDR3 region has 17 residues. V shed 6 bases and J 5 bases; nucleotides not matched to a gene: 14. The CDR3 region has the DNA TGTGCCAGCAACAACTACATTAGCGGGAGGGCAGAAGATACGCAGTATTTT. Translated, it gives CASNNYISGRAEDTQYF.

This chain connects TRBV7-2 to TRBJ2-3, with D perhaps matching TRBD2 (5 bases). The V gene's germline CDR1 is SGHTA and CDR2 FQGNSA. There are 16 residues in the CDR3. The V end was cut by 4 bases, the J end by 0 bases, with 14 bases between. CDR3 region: CASSSSRRLSTDTQYF. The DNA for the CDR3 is TGTGCCAGCAGCTCAAGCCGACGACTAAGCACAGATACGCAGTATTTT.

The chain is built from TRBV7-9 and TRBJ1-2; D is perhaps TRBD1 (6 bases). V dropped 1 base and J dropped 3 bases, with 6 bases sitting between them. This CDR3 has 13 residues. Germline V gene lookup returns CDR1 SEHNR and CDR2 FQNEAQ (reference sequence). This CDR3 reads CASSLDRDYGYTF. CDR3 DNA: TGTGCCAGCAGCTTAGACAGGGACTATGGCTACACCTTC.